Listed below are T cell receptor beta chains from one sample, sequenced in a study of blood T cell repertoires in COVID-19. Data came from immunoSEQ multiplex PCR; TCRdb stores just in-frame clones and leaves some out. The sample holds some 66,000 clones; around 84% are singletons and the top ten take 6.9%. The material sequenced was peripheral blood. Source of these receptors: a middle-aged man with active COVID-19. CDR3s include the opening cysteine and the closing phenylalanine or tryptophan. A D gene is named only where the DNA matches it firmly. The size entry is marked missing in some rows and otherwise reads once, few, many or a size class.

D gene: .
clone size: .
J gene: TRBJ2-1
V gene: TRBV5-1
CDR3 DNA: TGCGCCAGCAGCCAGACGGATTTAGCCTTGTTCTTC
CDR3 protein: CASSQTDLALFF

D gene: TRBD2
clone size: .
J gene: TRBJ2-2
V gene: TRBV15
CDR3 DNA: TGTGCCACCAGCCAAGGGAGGGGCGAGGTTGACACCGGGGAGCTGTTTTTT
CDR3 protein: CATSQGRGEVDTGELFF

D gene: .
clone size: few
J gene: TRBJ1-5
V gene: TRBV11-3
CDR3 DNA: TGTGCCAGCAGCTTTTCAGGGGATCAGCCCCAGCATTTT
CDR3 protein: CASSFSGDQPQHF

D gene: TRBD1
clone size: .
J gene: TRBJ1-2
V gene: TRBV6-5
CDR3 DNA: TGTGCCAGCAGACGAGATCTTACAGGGGGGGGTGGCTACACCTTC
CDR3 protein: CASRRDLTGGGGYTF

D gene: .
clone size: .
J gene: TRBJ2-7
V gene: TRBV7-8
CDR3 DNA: TGTGCCAGCAGCTTAGAGGGCAGGGCCTACGAGCAGTACTTC
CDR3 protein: CASSLEGRAYEQYF

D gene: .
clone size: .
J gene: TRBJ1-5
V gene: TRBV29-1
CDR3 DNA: TGCAGCGTTGCTGAAGGGGCGAGCAATCAGCCCCAGCATTTT
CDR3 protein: CSVAEGASNQPQHF

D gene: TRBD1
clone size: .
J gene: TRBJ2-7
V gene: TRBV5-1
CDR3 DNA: TGCGCCAGCAGCGCCTACGGACAGGGCAGCTCCTACGAGCAGTACTTC
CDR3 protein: CASSAYGQGSSYEQYF

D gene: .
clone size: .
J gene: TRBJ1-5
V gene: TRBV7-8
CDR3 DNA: TGTGCCAGCAGCTTAGACGGGGGACCCAATCAGCCCCAGCATTTT
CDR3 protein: CASSLDGGPNQPQHF

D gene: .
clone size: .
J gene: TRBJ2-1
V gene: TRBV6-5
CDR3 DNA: TGTGCCAGCAGGGTTCTAGCGTCATACAATGAGCAGTTCTTC
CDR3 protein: CASRVLASYNEQFF

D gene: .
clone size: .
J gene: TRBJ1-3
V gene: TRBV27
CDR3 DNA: TGTGCCACCCCCGGGAGGGTGTACACCATATATTTT
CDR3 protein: CATPGRVYTIYF

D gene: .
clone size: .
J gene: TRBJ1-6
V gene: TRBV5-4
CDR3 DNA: TGTGCCAGCAGCCGAGGGGGGGGCGATTCACCCCTCCACTTT
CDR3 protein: CASSRGGGDSPLHF

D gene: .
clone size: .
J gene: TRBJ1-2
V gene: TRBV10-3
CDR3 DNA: TGTGCCATCAGTCCCGACAGCATAACTTATGGCTACACCTTC
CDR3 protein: CAISPDSITYGYTF

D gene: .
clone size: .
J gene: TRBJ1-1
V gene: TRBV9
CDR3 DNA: TGTGCCAGCAGCGTAACATCAGGGAATACTGAAGCTTTCTTT
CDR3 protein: CASSVTSGNTEAFF

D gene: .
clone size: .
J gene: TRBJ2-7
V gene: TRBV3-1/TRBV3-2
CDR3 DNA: TGTGCCAGCAGCCACACCACTAGCGAGCAGTACTTC
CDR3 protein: CASSHTTSEQYF

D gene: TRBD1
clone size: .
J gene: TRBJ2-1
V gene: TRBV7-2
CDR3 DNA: TGTGCCAGCAGCACCGGGACAGGGGCCCCCTATGAGCAGTTCTTC
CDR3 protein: CASSTGTGAPYEQFF

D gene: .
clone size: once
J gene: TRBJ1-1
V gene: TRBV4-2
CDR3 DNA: TGTGCCAGCAGCCAAGAAGGGACGGGGGGGATGAACACTGAAGCTTTCTTT
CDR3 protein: CASSQEGTGGMNTEAFF

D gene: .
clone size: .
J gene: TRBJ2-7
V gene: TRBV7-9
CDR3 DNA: TGTGCCAGCAGCTTAGTACAACGGCTCACAGGGAACGAGCAGTACTTC
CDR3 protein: CASSLVQRLTGNEQYF